Below are 4 T cell receptor beta chains sequenced from a single sample in a study of T cells after yellow fever vaccination. TCRdb reanalysed the 5' RACE reads using MiXCR and keeps one entry per CDR3 protein. The data show roughly 120,000 distinct CDR3 sequences, 7.2% seen once. The sequencing used CD4+ T cells sorted from PBMCs, collected roughly 45 days after the first yellow fever vaccination. Receptors originate from a man aged 18 to 30 who received the YFV17D yellow fever vaccine.

The sample holds many counts of this clonotype. The chain carries TRBV6-6 and TRBJ1-2; D might be TRBD1 (5 bases). Germline V gives CDR1 MNHNY, CDR2 SVGAGI (reference sequence). Trimming left V 7 bases short and J 10 bases short, with 19 bases between. The CDR3 contains 13 residues. In DNA, the CDR3 is TGTGCCAGCACCCGATGGGGGACCGAGCACTACACCTTC. Protein product: CASTRWGTEHYTF.

Many counts were recorded for this clonotype. The rearrangement uses TRBV9 and TRBJ2-1; D gene uncertain. The CDR3 has 13 residues. V was clipped by 4 bases and J by 4 bases, with 9 bases between them. From germline, CDR1 is SGDLS and CDR2 YYNGEE. For the CDR3, the DNA is TGTGCCAGCAGCTCCCTGGGGTACAATGAGCAGTTCTTC. This translates into CASSSLGYNEQFF.

This clonotype showed up many times. This chain uses TRBV5-1 with TRBJ1-4; D possibly corresponds to TRBD1 (5 bases). Per germline, CDR1 SGHRS and CDR2 YFSETQ. The CDR3 covers 15 residues. Trimming took 4 bases from V and 6 from J, leaving 16 bases between them. CDR3 amino acids: CASSRRELGDEKLFF. The CDR3 DNA is TGCGCCAGCAGCCGGAGGGAACTGGGGGATGAAAAACTGTTTTTT.

A word on this clonotype: Being one base from a much bigger clone, this may be a read error. The chain carries TRBV5-1 and TRBJ2-1; D is unresolved. This CDR3 region has 12 residues. Germline loops: CDR1 SGHRS, CDR2 YFSETQ. CDR3 coding DNA: TGCGCCAGCAGCTTGGGGAGCGATGAGCACTTCTTC. Protein: CASSLGSDEHFF.